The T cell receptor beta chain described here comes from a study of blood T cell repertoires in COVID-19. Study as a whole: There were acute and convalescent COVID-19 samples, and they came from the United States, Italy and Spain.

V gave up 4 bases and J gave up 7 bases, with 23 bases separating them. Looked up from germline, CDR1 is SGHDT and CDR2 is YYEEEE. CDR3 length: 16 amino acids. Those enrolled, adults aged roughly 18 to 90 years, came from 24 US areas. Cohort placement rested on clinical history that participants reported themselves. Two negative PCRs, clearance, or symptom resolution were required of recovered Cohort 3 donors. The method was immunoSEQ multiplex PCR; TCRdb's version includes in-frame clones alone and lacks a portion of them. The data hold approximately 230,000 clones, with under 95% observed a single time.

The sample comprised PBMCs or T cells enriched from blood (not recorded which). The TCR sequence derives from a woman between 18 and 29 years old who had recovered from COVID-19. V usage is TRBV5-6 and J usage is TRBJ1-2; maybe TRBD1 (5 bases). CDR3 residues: CASSPLSTGAVGGYTF. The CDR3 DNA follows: TGTGCCAGCAGCCCCCTCTCCACAGGCGCTGTTGGTGGCTACACCTTC.